This TCR beta chain was sequenced in a study of blood T cell repertoires in COVID-19. Assay used: immunoSEQ multiplex PCR; TCRdb lists only in-frame clones, some missing. The data contain 150,000 to 200,000 clones, 78% of them seen just once; the ten biggest clones take up 2.8%. Trimming pared 3 bases from V and 6 bases from J, leaving 11 bases between. The CDR3 extends over 12 amino acids. Germline V CDR1 and CDR2: SQVTM, ANQGSEA. The TCR originated in a woman of 80 years or more with active or convalescent COVID-19. Source material: peripheral blood. This chain uses TRBV29-1 with TRBJ1-1; no clear D gene. CDR3 residues: CSVDGEASEAFF. CDR3 in DNA: TGCAGCGTTGATGGAGAGGCGTCTGAAGCTTTCTTT.